A selection of T cell receptor beta chains follows, all from one sample in a study of T cells in Graves' hyperthyroidism and ophthalmopathy. TCRdb passed the multiplex PCR reads through MiXCR, listing each CDR3 protein once. Altogether a few hundred thousand distinct CDR3 sequences are present, more than 15% being singletons, with the ten largest covering about a quarter. Sequences were obtained from blood. These receptors all come from a woman under 30 with Graves' hyperthyroidism that later progressed to Graves' ophthalmopathy. Both conserved end residues are part of each CDR3. D genes are given only for firm matches. Size is stated for part of the rows, as once, few or many counts, or as a class when the clone is expanded.

TRBV24-1,few,TRBD1,TRBJ1-5,TGTGCCACCAGCTCGGGACAGCTTCACAATCAGCCCCAGCATTTT,CATSSGQLHNQPQHF
TRBV27,.,.,TRBJ1-6,TGTGCCAGCAGTACTATATCAGGTTCACCCCTCCACTTT,CASSTISGSPLHF
TRBV20-1,many,TRBD2,TRBJ2-5,TGCAGTGCTCTGAGAGCGGGAGGGCCAGAGACCCAGTACTTC,CSALRAGGPETQYF
TRBV7-8,many,.,TRBJ1-1,TGTGCCAGCAGCTTAGAGGGGTCGAACACTGAAGCTTTCTTT,CASSLEGSNTEAFF
TRBV12-3/TRBV12-4,many,.,TRBJ2-7,TGTGCCAGCAGTTTGTCTTCCGGGGGCGGCTCCTACGAGCAGTACTTC,CASSLSSGGGSYEQYF
TRBV2,many,.,TRBJ1-2,TGTGCCAGCAGTGAAAGGATGGGACTCTCCTATGGCTACACCTTC,CASSERMGLSYGYTF
TRBV20-1,many,TRBD2,TRBJ2-1,TGCAGTGCTAGAGTACGGGAGGGGCCCTACAATGAGCAGTTCTTC,CSARVREGPYNEQFF
TRBV6-1,.,.,TRBJ2-1,TGTGCCAGCAGTGGGGGGACGGTGCAGTTCTTC,CASSGGTVQFF
TRBV5-1,many,.,TRBJ2-3,TGCGCCAGCAGCCAACCCTTAGGAGGAAGCGCAGATACGCAGTATTTT,CASSQPLGGSADTQYF
TRBV30,.,TRBD2,TRBJ2-7,TGTGCCTGGAGTGTACGGGGGGTTTCCTACGAGCAGTACTTC,CAWSVRGVSYEQYF
TRBV19,.,.,TRBJ2-1,TGTGCCAGTAGTATAGCTGGGACTCTCTTGTACAATGAGCAGTTCTTC,CASSIAGTLLYNEQFF
TRBV12-3/TRBV12-4,many,TRBD1,TRBJ1-4,TGTGCCAGCAGAGACAGGGGAGGTGAAAAACTGTTTTTT,CASRDRGGEKLFF
TRBV24-1,many,TRBD1,TRBJ1-1,TGTGCCACCAGTGAGCCCCTCTCGGGTAGGGGGCGCAACACTGAAGCTTTCTTT,CATSEPLSGRGRNTEAFF
TRBV20-1,many,TRBD2,TRBJ2-7,TGCAGTGCTAGAGATCCGGCTAGCGGTAGCTCCTACGAGCAGTACTTC,CSARDPASGSSYEQYF
TRBV7-3,many,.,TRBJ2-3,TGTGCCAGCAGCGCGACTTTCAGCACAGATACGCAGTATTTT,CASSATFSTDTQYF
TRBV12-3/TRBV12-4,.,TRBD1,TRBJ2-5,TGTGCCAGCAGGGGACAGGGGGCCGAGAAGACCCAGTACTTC,CASRGQGAEKTQYF
TRBV12-3/TRBV12-4,many,TRBD1,TRBJ1-2,TGTGCCAGCAGCCTAAGCGGACAGGGGGTCGGCTATGGCTACACCTTC,CASSLSGQGVGYGYTF